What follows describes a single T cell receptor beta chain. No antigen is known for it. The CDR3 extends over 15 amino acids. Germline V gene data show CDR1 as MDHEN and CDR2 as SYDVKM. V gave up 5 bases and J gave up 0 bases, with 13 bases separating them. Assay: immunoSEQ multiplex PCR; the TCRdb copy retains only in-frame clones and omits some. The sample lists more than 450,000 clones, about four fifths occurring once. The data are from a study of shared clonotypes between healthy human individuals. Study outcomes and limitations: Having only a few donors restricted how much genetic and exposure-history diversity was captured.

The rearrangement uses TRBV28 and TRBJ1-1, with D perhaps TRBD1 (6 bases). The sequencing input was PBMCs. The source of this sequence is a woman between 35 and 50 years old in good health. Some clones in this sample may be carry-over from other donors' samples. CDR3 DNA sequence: TGTGCCAGCAGTCCTACAGGGTTCCTGAACACTGAAGCTTTCTTT. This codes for CASSPTGFLNTEAFF.